What follows describes a single T cell receptor beta chain. Its matching antigen is unknown. These data originate in a study of shared clonotypes between healthy human individuals. Study-level points and caveats: Exclusively blood specimens were collected; tissue repertoires likely differ.

The CDR3 has 13 amino acids. Germline V lookup: CDR1 SQVTM, CDR2 ANQGSEA. The genomic DNA of each subset was split evenly across several immunoSEQ plates. Assay used: immunoSEQ multiplex PCR; TCRdb lists only in-frame clones, some missing. The sample has approximately 440,000 clones, around 77% seen once. All the donors were Caucasian adults who lived in Nashville, Tennessee. This chain connects TRBV29-1 to TRBJ2-3; tentatively, D is TRBD2 (6 bases). This TCR was recovered from a woman aged 40 to 50 in good health. Some clones in this sample may be carry-over from other donors' samples. Sequenced input: PBMCs. The CDR3 sequence: CSGAGEGTDTQYF. For the CDR3, the DNA is TGCAGTGGAGCGGGCGAGGGCACAGATACGCAGTATTTT.